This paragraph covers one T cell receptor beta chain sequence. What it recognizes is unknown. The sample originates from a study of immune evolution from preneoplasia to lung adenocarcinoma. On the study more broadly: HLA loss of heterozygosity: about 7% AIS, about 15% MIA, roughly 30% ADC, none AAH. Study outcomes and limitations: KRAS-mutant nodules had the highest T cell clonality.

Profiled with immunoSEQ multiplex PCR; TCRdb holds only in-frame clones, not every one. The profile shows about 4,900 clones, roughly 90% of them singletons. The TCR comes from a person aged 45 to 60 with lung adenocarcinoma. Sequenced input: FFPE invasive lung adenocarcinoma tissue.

CDR3 region: CASRGSGRGNEQFF. The CDR3 DNA reads TGTGCCAGCAGGGGCAGTGGTCGAGGGAATGAGCAGTTCTTC. The chain uses TRBV13 and TRBJ2-1, with D tentatively TRBD2 (5 bases). Trimming took 6 bases from V and 7 from J, leaving 16 bases between them. The CDR3 loop spans 14 amino acids. CDR1 and CDR2 from the germline V gene are PRHDT and FYEKMQ (reference sequence).